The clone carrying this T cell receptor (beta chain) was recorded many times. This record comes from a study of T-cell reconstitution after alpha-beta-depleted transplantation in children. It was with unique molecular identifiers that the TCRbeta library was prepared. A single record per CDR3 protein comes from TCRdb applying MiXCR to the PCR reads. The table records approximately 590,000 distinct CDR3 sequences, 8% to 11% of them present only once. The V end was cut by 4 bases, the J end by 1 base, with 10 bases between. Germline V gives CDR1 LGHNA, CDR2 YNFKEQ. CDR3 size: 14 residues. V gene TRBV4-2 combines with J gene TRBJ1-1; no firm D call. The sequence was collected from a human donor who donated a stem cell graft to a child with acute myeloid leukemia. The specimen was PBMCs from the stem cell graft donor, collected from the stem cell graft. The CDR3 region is CASSPTAGNTEAFF. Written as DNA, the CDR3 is TGTGCCAGCAGCCCGACCGCGGGGAACACTGAAGCTTTCTTT.